The 17 T cell receptor beta chains below all came from one sample that was sequenced in a study of PD-L1 blockade in urothelial cancer. Assay used: immunoSEQ multiplex PCR; TCRdb lists only in-frame clones, some missing. The sample includes about 120,000 clones, more than 75% of them seen just once. The sample's time point: peripheral blood 6 weeks after treatment start. The sequenced sample was PBMCs, obtained around atezolizumab (anti-PD-L1) treatment. The receptors were sampled from a man aged 45-65 years with urothelial cancer.

The rearrangement uses TRBV30 and TRBJ2-3, with TRBD1 matching over 7 bases. Germline values: CDR1 GTSNPN, CDR2 SVGIG (reference sequence). The CDR3 has 16 amino acids. The V segment lost 2 bases and the J segment 4 bases; nucleotides outside the gene matches: 12. The CDR3 loop reads CAWSPPAGGVSDTQYF. CDR3 sequence (DNA): TGTGCCTGGAGTCCCCCGGCAGGGGGAGTTTCAGATACGCAGTATTTT.

The chain is built from TRBV2 and TRBJ2-1, with TRBD2 identical over 10 bases. The CDR3 spans 14 residues. In germline, CDR1 is SNHLY, CDR2 FYNNEI. J gave up 9 bases and V 10 bases, and 12 bases lay outside the gene matches. CDR3 amino acids: CAKGLAALRGEQFF. CDR3 nucleotides: TGTGCCAAAGGACTAGCGGCCCTCCGGGGTGAGCAGTTCTTC.

The chain has TRBV7-2 and TRBJ1-2; 8 nucleotides agree with TRBD1. V lost 5 bases to trimming and J lost 8 bases; unmatched junction nucleotides: 7. The germline V gene encodes CDR1 SGHTA and CDR2 FQGNSA. CDR3 length: 13 residues. The CDR3 DNA reads as TGTGCCAGCAGCCGAGACAGGGGAGCGGGCTACACCTTC. The encoded protein is CASSRDRGAGYTF.

V is TRBV5-1 and J is TRBJ1-2; perhaps TRBD1 as D (6 bases). Germline V CDR1 and CDR2: SGHRS, YFSETQ. The CDR3 consists of 16 residues. Trimming stripped 4 bases from V and 4 bases from J, with 20 bases between. As DNA, the CDR3 is TGCGCCAGCAGCCCGGGTTCACTACAGGGAGCCTATGGCTACACCTTC. This gives the protein CASSPGSLQGAYGYTF.

The CDR3 spells CASSLPGEGGEKLFF. The CDR3 DNA sequence: TGTGCCAGCAGTTTACCGGGAGAGGGGGGGGAAAAACTGTTTTTT. The gene calls are TRBV28 and TRBJ1-4; D is possibly TRBD1 (6 bases). CDR1 and CDR2 (germline): MDHEN, SYDVKM. Trimming shortened V by 2 bases and J by 8 bases, and 15 bases separated the two germline ends. The CDR3 extends over 15 amino acids.

The V and J genes are TRBV27 and TRBJ1-2; D is ambiguous. The CDR3 length is 14 residues. Germline values: CDR1 MNHEY, CDR2 SMNVEV (reference sequence). Trimming left V 4 bases short and J 7 bases short, with 16 bases between. In DNA form, the CDR3 reads TGTGCCAGCAGTTCAGCGGGCCGACGAGGTGGCTACACCTTC. This translates into CASSSAGRRGGYTF.

The V gene is TRBV19, the J gene TRBJ1-2, with D perhaps TRBD1 (5 bases). The CDR3 is made up of 14 amino acids. The germline CDR1 and CDR2 sequences are LNHDA and SQIVND (reference sequence). Deletions cut 6 bases from V and 1 base from J, with 12 bases between. The CDR3, as DNA: TGTGCCAGTAGCGACAGTTCTCGTAACTATGGCTACACCTTC. Translating gives CASSDSSRNYGYTF.

CDR3 loop: CASGRSSGSAGTQYF. The CDR3 DNA is TGTGCCAGCGGAAGAAGTAGCGGGAGTGCCGGGACCCAGTACTTC. V and J are TRBV9 and TRBJ2-5; 9 bases agree with TRBD2. This CDR3 is built from 15 residues. The germline V gene has CDR1 SGDLS and CDR2 YYNGEE. With 7 bases clipped from V and 7 bases from J, the junction kept 14 bases outside the gene matches.

For the CDR3, the DNA is TGTGCCAGCAGCCAGGATCCCGGGTGGACTGACTACAATGAGCAGTTCTTC. This translates into CASSQDPGWTDYNEQFF. This chain uses TRBV14 with TRBJ2-1, with a possible D match to TRBD2 (5 bases). Trimming pared 3 bases from V and 3 bases from J, leaving 18 bases between. The CDR3 sequence is 17 residues long. Germline V gives CDR1 SGHDN, CDR2 FVKESK.

The chain is built from TRBV19 and TRBJ2-7, with 11 nucleotides matching TRBD1. Germline V gene sequence: CDR1 LNHDA, CDR2 SQIVND (reference sequence). The CDR3 loop spans 13 amino acids. J was trimmed by 5 bases and V by 4 bases; bases with no gene match: 1. The CDR3 DNA is TGTGCCAGTAGTAGGACAGGGGGCGACGAGCAGTACTTC. Amino acids: CASSRTGGDEQYF.

The chain couples TRBV19 to TRBJ2-1, with 14 positions matching TRBD2. Germline lookup yields CDR1 LNHDA and CDR2 SQIVND (reference sequence). V was pared by 7 bases and J by 8 bases, with 16 bases of the junction left unmatched. The CDR3 is 18 residues long. CDR3 sequence: CASKPHRLAGGIGDEQFF. The CDR3 DNA reads as TGTGCCAGTAAACCCCACCGACTAGCGGGAGGGATAGGGGATGAGCAGTTCTTC.

The chain recombines TRBV10-3 with TRBJ2-1; 9 bases line up with TRBD2. Trimming cost V 8 bases and J 9 bases; bases outside gene matches: 8. The germline V gene encodes CDR1 ENHRY and CDR2 SYGVKD. The CDR3 is 13 residues long. CDR3 sequence: CAIGRLSGSEQFF. The CDR3 DNA is TGTGCCATCGGGAGACTTAGCGGGAGTGAGCAGTTCTTC.

The V call is TRBV18, the J call TRBJ2-5; 7 bases map to TRBD2. Germline CDR1 and CDR2: KGHSH and LQKENI. V was clipped by 0 bases and J by 7 bases; unmatched bases: 5. The CDR3 sequence is 14 residues long. The DNA for the CDR3 is TGTGCCAGCTCACCACCAGCGGGGAATGCGACCCAGTACTTC. Translating gives CASSPPAGNATQYF.

The chain carries TRBV6-5 and TRBJ1-1, with D unresolved. The length of the CDR3 is 14 residues. The V and J ends lost 8 bases and 4 bases respectively, with 17 bases between them. CDR1 is MNHEY, CDR2 SVGAGI, per germline. CDR3 DNA: TGTGCCAGCCAAAGGGAGGGAGAGGGCACTGAAGCTTTCTTT. As protein: CASQREGEGTEAFF.

This chain uses TRBV6-6 with TRBJ2-2, with D possibly being TRBD2 (6 bases). The V end was cut by 4 bases, the J end by 5 bases, with 14 bases between. The CDR3 loop spans 15 amino acids. The germline CDR1 and CDR2 sequences are MNHNY and SVGAGI (reference sequence). CDR3 residues: CASSWVEAGTGELFF. In nucleotides, the CDR3 is TGTGCCAGCAGTTGGGTAGAGGCGGGGACCGGGGAGCTGTTTTTT.

The chain recombines TRBV5-6 with TRBJ1-2, with no clear D. This CDR3 has 13 residues. Trimming left V 0 bases short and J 0 bases short, with 3 bases between. Germline lookup yields CDR1 SGHDT and CDR2 YYEEEE. The CDR3 spells CASSLDTNYGYTF. CDR3 sequence (DNA): TGTGCCAGCAGCTTGGATACTAACTATGGCTACACCTTC.

The J gene is TRBJ2-5, the V gene TRBV5-1; TRBD2 agrees at 10 bases. With 3 bases clipped from V and 4 bases from J, the junction kept 9 bases outside the gene matches. The germline V gene has CDR1 SGHRS and CDR2 YFSETQ. The CDR3 totals 16 residues. The CDR3 loop reads CASSSGMVAGGETQYF. The CDR3 coding sequence is TGCGCCAGCAGCTCCGGGATGGTAGCGGGAGGAGAGACCCAGTACTTC.